The 8 T cell receptor beta chains listed next were all sequenced from one sample in a study of shared clonotypes between healthy human individuals. Data came from immunoSEQ multiplex PCR; TCRdb stores just in-frame clones and leaves some out. The table shows around 500,000 clones, with over 70% occurring only once. The sequenced sample was PBMCs. These receptors were obtained from a woman aged 40-49 years in good health. Some clones in this sample may be carry-over from other donors' samples.

J is TRBJ1-3 and V is TRBV6-1; D is perhaps TRBD1 (5 bases). This CDR3 is built from 15 residues. V lost 7 bases and J 3 bases, leaving 16 bases between the germline ends. Germline V gene sequence: CDR1 MNHNS, CDR2 SASEGT. This CDR3 is CASTLDNRFGNTIYF. The CDR3 DNA follows: TGTGCCAGCACTCTGGACAACCGCTTTGGAAACACCATATATTTT.

The chain carries TRBV28 and TRBJ1-2; 11 nucleotides align to TRBD1. The V gene end was trimmed by 7 bases and the J gene end by 5 bases; junction bases not matched to a gene: 3. The CDR3 is made up of 13 amino acids. Germline lookup yields CDR1 MDHEN and CDR2 SYDVKM. CDR3 loop: CASKDRGQYGYTF. The CDR3 nucleotides read TGTGCCAGCAAGGACAGGGGGCAGTATGGCTACACCTTC.

The chain links TRBV28 to TRBJ2-2, with D perhaps matching TRBD2 (5 bases). CDR1 MDHEN and CDR2 SYDVKM come from the germline V gene. The CDR3 runs 14 residues. V lost 1 base and J lost 8, with 11 bases in between. Written as DNA, the CDR3 is TGTGCCAGCAGTTTATATACTCGGGGTGGGGAGCTGTTTTTT. Translated: CASSLYTRGGELFF.

This clone was seen many times. Within the sample, other DNA sequences also encode this same CDR3. The rearrangement uses TRBV2 and TRBJ2-2; 10 nucleotides match TRBD1. Trimming removed 6 bases from V and 0 bases from J; junction bases left unmatched: 1. In germline, CDR1 is SNHLY, CDR2 FYNNEI. The CDR3 totals 15 residues. CDR3 sequence: CASRTGGANTGELFF. CDR3 sequence (DNA): TGTGCCAGCAGGACAGGGGGCGCGAACACCGGGGAGCTGTTTTTT.

This chain links TRBV4-1 with TRBJ2-3, with 11 bases fitting TRBD2. Germline V gives CDR1 MGHRA, CDR2 YSYEKL. V lost 5 bases to trimming and J lost 4 bases; unmatched junction nucleotides: 8. The CDR3 runs to 16 residues. The CDR3 coding sequence is TGCGCCAGCAGCTACGAGGGGGGACTAGCGGCAGATACGCAGTATTTT. This sequence encodes CASSYEGGLAADTQYF.

The chain links TRBV6-6 to TRBJ1-2, with unresolved D. The germline CDR1 and CDR2 sequences are MNHNY and SVGAGI (reference sequence). The V end was cut by 11 bases, the J end by 0 bases, with 19 bases between. CDR3 size: 15 residues. The CDR3: CASHAGITTNYGYTF. In nucleotides, the CDR3 is TGTGCCTCCCACGCGGGGATTACTACTAACTATGGCTACACCTTC.

This chain joins TRBV7-9 and TRBJ2-1; D is perhaps TRBD1 or TRBD2 (5 bases each). The V end was cut by 4 bases, the J end by 0 bases, with 10 bases between. This CDR3 is 15 amino acids long. Germline-derived CDR1 and CDR2 are SEHNR and FQNEAQ (reference sequence). CDR3 in DNA: TGTGCCAGCAGCTCCGGGACGTACTCCTACAATGAGCAGTTCTTC. Amino acid sequence: CASSSGTYSYNEQFF.

CDR3 region: CASKRGSDSYEQYF. CDR3 nucleotide sequence: TGTGCCAGTAAGCGGGGGTCCGACTCCTACGAGCAGTACTTC. The chain links TRBV7-3 to TRBJ2-7; 8 bases match TRBD2. The CDR3 loop spans 14 amino acids. V lost 9 bases, J lost 0 bases, and 7 bases stayed unmatched. Looked up from germline, CDR1 is SGHTA and CDR2 is FQGTGA.